This T cell receptor beta chain emerged from a study of T cells after yellow fever vaccination. Synthesis of TCR cDNA relied on 5'RACE template switching, which attached a universal primer site and UMIs. A single record per CDR3 protein comes from TCRdb applying MiXCR to the 5' RACE reads. The data show about 300,000 distinct CDR3 sequences, with approximately 10% seen just once and around 3.4% held by the top ten. Trimming left V 1 base short and J 7 bases short, with 12 bases between. This CDR3 is 15 amino acids long. The germline V gene has CDR1 SGHDT and CDR2 YYEEEE. The sample holds a few counts of this clonotype.

The source material was CD4+ T cells sorted from PBMCs, sampled 5 days after the yellow fever booster vaccination. The TCR comes from a man younger than 30 who received the YFV17D yellow fever vaccine. J is TRBJ1-6 and V is TRBV5-6; the D is unclear. CDR3 nucleotide sequence: TGTGCCAGCAGCTTGACGGGCCTCGGGAATTCACCCCTCCACTTT. Its translation: CASSLTGLGNSPLHF.